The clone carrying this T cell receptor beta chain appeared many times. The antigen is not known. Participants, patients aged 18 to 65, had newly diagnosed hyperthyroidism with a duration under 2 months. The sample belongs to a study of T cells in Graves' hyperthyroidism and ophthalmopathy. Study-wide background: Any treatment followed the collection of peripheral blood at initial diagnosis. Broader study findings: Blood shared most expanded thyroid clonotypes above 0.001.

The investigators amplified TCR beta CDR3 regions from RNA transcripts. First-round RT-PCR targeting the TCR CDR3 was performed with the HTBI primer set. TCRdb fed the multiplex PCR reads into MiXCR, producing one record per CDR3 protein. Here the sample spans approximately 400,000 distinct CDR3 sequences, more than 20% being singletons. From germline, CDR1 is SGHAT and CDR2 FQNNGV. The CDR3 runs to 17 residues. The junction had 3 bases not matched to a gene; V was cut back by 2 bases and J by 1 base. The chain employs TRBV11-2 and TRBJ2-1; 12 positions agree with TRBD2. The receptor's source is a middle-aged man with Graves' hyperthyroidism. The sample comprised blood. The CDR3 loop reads CASSLRTSGRSYNEQFF. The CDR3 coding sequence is TGTGCCAGCAGCTTAAGAACTAGCGGGAGGTCCTACAATGAGCAGTTCTTC.